A selection of T cell receptor beta chains follows, all from one sample in a study of cytomegalovirus exposure and HLA in healthy donors. TCRdb's copy holds only in-frame clones and misses some; the assay was immunoSEQ multiplex PCR. The sample lists over 110,000 clones, 65% to 85% seen once, with less than 3% in the top ten. The material sequenced was PBMCs. The receptors stem from a male donor in good health and CMV-seronegative. CDR3s include the opening cysteine and the closing phenylalanine or tryptophan. Fields, in order: V gene, J gene, D gene, clone size, CDR3 DNA, CDR3 protein. The D gene is left open where the match is weak. Clone size is stated in some rows and not others, as once, few, many or a class when expanded.

TRBV21-1	TRBJ1-2	.	.	TGTGCCAGCAGCAGCCCCAGTCCTAACTATGGCTACACCTTC	CASSSPSPNYGYTF
TRBV11-2	TRBJ1-1	.	.	TGTGCCAGCAGCTCATTAACCGGGAGGGGGACTGAAGCTTTCTTT	CASSSLTGRGTEAFF
TRBV6-5	TRBJ2-7	.	.	TGTGCCAGCAGTTACTCGATGTTGCGGGACTCCTACGAGCAGTACTTC	CASSYSMLRDSYEQYF
TRBV27	TRBJ1-4	.	.	TGTGCCACCCACGGCGGGGAAGGTGAAAAACTGTTTTTT	CATHGGEGEKLFF
TRBV7-2	TRBJ2-7	.	once	TGTGCCAGCAGCTTAGGGGGGACTCCTAACGAGCAGTACTTC	CASSLGGTPNEQYF
TRBV13	TRBJ2-7	.	.	TGTGCCAGCAGTTTATCCCCTAAACACGAGCAGTACTTC	CASSLSPKHEQYF
TRBV4-1	TRBJ2-1	.	.	TGCGCCAGCAGCCAAGATAACGGAAGGGCGGGCCGGAACAATGAGCAGTTCTTC	CASSQDNGRAGRNNEQFF
TRBV7-3	TRBJ2-7	TRBD2	.	TGTGCCAGCAGCTTTTCGACTAGCGGGCAGCAGTACTTC	CASSFSTSGQQYF
TRBV7-9	TRBJ2-7	TRBD2	.	TGTGCCAGCAGCTTGGCGGGAGGGGACGAGCAGTACTTC	CASSLAGGDEQYF
TRBV15	TRBJ2-5	.	.	TGTGCCACCAATATACGGGGGGCCCCCAGGGAGACCCAGTACTTC	CATNIRGAPRETQYF
TRBV30	TRBJ2-4	TRBD1	.	TGTGCCTGGAGTCCGGACAGGGTTCAGTACTTC	CAWSPDRVQYF
TRBV5-5	TRBJ2-7	TRBD1	.	TGTGCCAGCAGCTCACAATACGGGACAGGGAGCTCCTACGAGCAGTACTTC	CASSSQYGTGSSYEQYF
TRBV6-5	TRBJ2-5	.	.	TGTGCCAGCAGCCTCGGACTGTACCAAGAGACCCAGTACTTC	CASSLGLYQETQYF
TRBV2	TRBJ2-4	.	.	TGTGCCAGCAGCGAGAGAGATAGTAGAAACATTCAGTACTTC	CASSERDSRNIQYF
TRBV5-6	TRBJ2-2	.	.	TGTGCCAGCAGCCGTCGGGGATCCGGGGAGCTGTTTTTT	CASSRRGSGELFF
TRBV7-2	TRBJ2-7	.	.	TGTGCCAGCAGCGCTCCGAGCGACGAGCAGTACTTC	CASSAPSDEQYF
TRBV5-1	TRBJ2-1	TRBD2	.	TGCGCCAGCAGCTCAGACATCAGCGGGAGAGAGCAGTTCTTC	CASSSDISGREQFF
TRBV5-6	TRBJ2-7	TRBD2	once	TGTGCCAGCAGCTGGGGAGGGGACCTCTACGAGCAGTACTTC	CASSWGGDLYEQYF
TRBV27	TRBJ2-5	.	.	TGTGCCAGCAGTCTTGCCGGGAGACCTACGGAGACCCAGTACTTC	CASSLAGRPTETQYF
TRBV5-5	TRBJ2-7	TRBD2	.	TGCGCCAGCAGCCCATCTAGCGGGAGCTCCTACGAGCAGTACTTC	CASSPSSGSSYEQYF
TRBV18	TRBJ1-1	.	.	TGTGCCAGCTCACTGGCGAACACTGAAGCTTTCTTT	CASSLANTEAFF
TRBV27	TRBJ2-7	.	.	TGTGCCAGCAGTTTCAGGGGCGCTTCTCGGTACGAGCAGTACTTC	CASSFRGASRYEQYF